This T cell receptor (beta chain) was captured in a study of T cells in Graves' hyperthyroidism and ophthalmopathy. Study-wide results and caveats: Most clonotypes expanded in thyroid above 0.001 were likewise present in blood.

RNA transcripts provided the source from which TCR beta CDR3 regions were amplified. HTBI primers were used for first-round RT-PCR of the TCR CDR3. Each CDR3 protein gets one entry after TCRdb re-called the multiplex PCR reads with MiXCR. The repertoire includes approximately 200,000 distinct CDR3 sequences, approximately 20% of them detected once, and just under 45% sits in the top ten. Not enrolled were patients with uncontrolled infection, other autoimmune disease, pregnancy or lactation. From approximately 9.5 ml of fresh peripheral blood, PBMCs were isolated. This clonotype was seen at least ten times. As yet, its antigen is unknown. The specimen was blood. This receptor was obtained from a man aged 35-49 years with Graves' hyperthyroidism.

The CDR3 coding sequence is TGTGCCAGCAGCCATAGCGGGGGCCGATCCTACAATGAGCAGTTCTTC. It codes for CASSHSGGRSYNEQFF. The chain combines TRBV11-3 with TRBJ2-1; 9 bases match TRBD2. The junction had 6 bases not matched to a gene; V was cut back by 5 bases and J by 1 base. CDR1 and CDR2 (germline): SGHNT, YENEEA. This CDR3 is built from 16 residues.